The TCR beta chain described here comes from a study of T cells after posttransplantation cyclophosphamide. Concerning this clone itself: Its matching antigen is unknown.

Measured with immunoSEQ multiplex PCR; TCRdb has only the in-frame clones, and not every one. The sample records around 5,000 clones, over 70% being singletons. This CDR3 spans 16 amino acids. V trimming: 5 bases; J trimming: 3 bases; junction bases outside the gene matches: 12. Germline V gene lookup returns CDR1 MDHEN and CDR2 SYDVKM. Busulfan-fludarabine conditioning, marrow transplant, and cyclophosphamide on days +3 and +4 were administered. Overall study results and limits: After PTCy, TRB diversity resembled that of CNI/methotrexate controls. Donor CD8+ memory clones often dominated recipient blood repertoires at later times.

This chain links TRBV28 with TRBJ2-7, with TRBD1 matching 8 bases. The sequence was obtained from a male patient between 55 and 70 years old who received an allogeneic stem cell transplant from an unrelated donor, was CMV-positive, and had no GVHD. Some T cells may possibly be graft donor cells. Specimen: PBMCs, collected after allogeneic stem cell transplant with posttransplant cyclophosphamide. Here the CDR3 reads CASSPFGQGRNYEQYF. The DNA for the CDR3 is TGTGCCAGCAGTCCCTTCGGACAGGGACGAAACTACGAGCAGTACTTC.